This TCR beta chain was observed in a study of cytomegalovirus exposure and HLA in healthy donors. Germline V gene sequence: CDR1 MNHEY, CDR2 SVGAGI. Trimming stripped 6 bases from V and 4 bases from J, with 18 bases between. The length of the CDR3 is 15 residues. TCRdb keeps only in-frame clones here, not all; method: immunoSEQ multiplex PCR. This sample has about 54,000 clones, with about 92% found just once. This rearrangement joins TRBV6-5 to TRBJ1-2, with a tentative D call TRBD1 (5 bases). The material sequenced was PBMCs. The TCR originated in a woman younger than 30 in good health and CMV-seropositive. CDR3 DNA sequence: TGTGCCAGCAGCCTTGGGGGGGACTTCAGCTATGGCTACACCTTC. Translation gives CASSLGGDFSYGYTF.